This passage covers 5 T cell receptor beta chains from one sample sequenced in a study of neoadjuvant anti-PD-1 for oral cavity cancer. Produced via immunoSEQ multiplex PCR; TCRdb's table is partial and in-frame only. Of 65,000 to 70,000 clones in the sample, less than 90% were seen once. Time point noted: after neoadjuvant nivolumab, at surgical resection. Sequencing used PBMCs, obtained after nivolumab (anti-PD-1) treatment. Source of these receptors: a person between 35 and 79 years old with oral cavity squamous cell carcinoma.

The chain is built from TRBV7-9 and TRBJ1-1; D gene ambiguous. V was pared by 3 bases and J by 1 base, with 9 bases between. The CDR3 covers 14 residues. Germline V gene sequence: CDR1 SEHNR, CDR2 FQNEAQ (reference sequence). The CDR3 DNA reads as TGTGCCAGCAGCTTGCGCGGAGCGAACACTGAAGCTTTCTTT. It translates to CASSLRGANTEAFF.

The V and J genes are TRBV9 and TRBJ1-5, with a tentative D call TRBD1 (5 bases). The CDR3 is 13 residues long. Trimming removed 7 bases at V and 3 bases at J, with 11 bases between. Germline loops: CDR1 SGDLS, CDR2 YYNGEE. The CDR3 region has the DNA TGTGCCAGCGGGAGGGACTTCAATCAGCCCCAGCATTTT. Its protein is CASGRDFNQPQHF.

V and J are TRBV14 and TRBJ2-7; 10 bases are shared with TRBD1. Losses at the gene ends were 5 bases for V and 2 bases for J; bases not matched to a gene: 6. The CDR3 length is 15 residues. The germline V gene encodes CDR1 SGHDN and CDR2 FVKESK. For the CDR3, the DNA is TGTGCCAGCAGCTCTCCCGGGACAGGGGCCTACGAGCAGTACTTC. Its translation is CASSSPGTGAYEQYF.

The chain links TRBV7-9 to TRBJ2-7; D is uncertain. The CDR3 loop spans 16 amino acids. Trimming shortened V by 5 bases and J by 2 bases, and 19 bases separated the two germline ends. Germline V gives CDR1 SEHNR, CDR2 FQNEAQ (reference sequence). This CDR3 is CASSPYGARKTYEQYF. The CDR3 bases are TGTGCCAGCAGCCCCTACGGCGCCAGAAAGACCTACGAGCAGTACTTC.

As regards this clone: Germline and junction disagree at one end, which may indicate a read error. The rearrangement links TRBV7-9 to TRBJ1-6, with 8 bases aligning to TRBD1. Germline values: CDR1 SEHNR, CDR2 FQNEAQ (reference sequence). This CDR3 contains 17 residues. The CDR3 loop is CASSLASGTGYNSPLHF. The CDR3 region has the DNA TGTGCCAGCAGCCTAGCCTCCGGGACAGGTTATAATTCACCCCTCCACTTT.